What follows is one T cell receptor (beta chain) and its context. The antigen is not known. These data originate in a study of T cell clones after liver transplantation. Across the whole study: In this trial, immunosuppression withdrawal was attempted within 2 years of liver transplant. Blood was drawn pre-transplant, before withdrawal, and after full or failed withdrawal. Findings and limits, study-wide: Low donor cell numbers restricted donor-reactive repertoire measurement in a couple of subjects. A larger donor-reactive than third-party decline suggested partial antigen-specific deletion.

V lost 7 bases and J 0 bases, leaving 7 bases between the germline ends. Germline V gene lookup returns CDR1 MNHNY and CDR2 SVGAGI (reference sequence). The CDR3 is 13 amino acids. The method was immunoSEQ multiplex PCR; TCRdb's version includes in-frame clones alone and lacks a portion of them. The sample shows some 80,000 clones, roughly 80% of them seen only once. This sample comprised CD4+ T cells from blood, obtained less than 50 months after liver transplant. This clonotype originated in a human patient who received a liver transplant. A share of the T cells may be of graft donor origin. The J gene is TRBJ1-3, the V gene TRBV6-6; D gene uncertain. For the CDR3, the DNA is TGTGCCAGCATGAGGAACTCTGGAAACACCATATATTTT. Protein: CASMRNSGNTIYF.